The 3 T cell receptor beta chains reported below all come from one sample, sequenced in a study of CD8 T cells in ankylosing spondylitis. TCRdb passed the 5' RACE reads through MiXCR, listing each CDR3 protein once. The sample shows about 260,000 distinct CDR3 sequences, around 25% of them seen only once. The source material was blood, either unsorted or a sorted T cell fraction (not recorded which). All receptors come from a male donor with ankylosing spondylitis or in good health (not recorded which).

This clonotype came up a few times. CDR3 bases: TGTGCCAGCAGCGTCTCAACGGTGGGAGATACGCAGTATTTT. Translation gives CASSVSTVGDTQYF. V usage is TRBV5-5 and J usage is TRBJ2-3; no firm D call. This CDR3 has 14 residues. The germline V and J ends were trimmed by 4 bases and 5 bases, with 14 bases remaining between them. Germline lookup yields CDR1 SGHKS and CDR2 YYEKEE (reference sequence).

The chain joins TRBV12-3 or TRBV12-4 to TRBJ1-2; D is possibly TRBD1 (5 bases). Trimming took off 8 bases at V and 7 bases at J, with 11 bases between the two ends. This CDR3 is built from 11 residues. DNA for the CDR3: TGTGCCAGCGGAGCGGGGGTTGGCTACACCTTC. Its protein is CASGAGVGYTF.

This clonotype was seen ten or more times. V is TRBV20-1 and J is TRBJ1-2; 10 positions agree with TRBD1. The CDR3 has 15 amino acids. CDR1 and CDR2 from the germline V gene are DFQATT and SNEGSKA (reference sequence). J gave up 6 bases and V 3 bases, and 10 bases lay outside the gene matches. The CDR3 nucleotides are TGCAGTGCTAGTGGATCGCGACAGGGGGCTAATGGCTACACCTTC. Protein sequence: CSASGSRQGANGYTF.